These T cell receptor beta chains were read from a single sample in a study of CD8 T cells in Susac syndrome. One entry per CDR3 protein results from TCRdb running MiXCR on the immunoSEQ multiplex PCR reads. Of around 95,000 distinct CDR3 sequences in the sample, around 96% were seen once. Sequenced material: CD8+ T cells from PBMCs. The receptors come from a human donor with Susac syndrome. The CDR3 runs from the conserved cysteine through the conserved F or W. The D gene is left open where the match is weak. Not every row has a clone size; where given, it reads once, few, many or a size class.

NA,TRBJ1-2,TRBV23-1,NA,TGCGCCAGCAGTCCGAGGCTAGCTAACTATGGCTACACCTTC,CASSPRLANYGYTF
NA,TRBJ2-7,TRBV7-9,TRBD1,TGTGCCAGCAGCTCGGGACAGTCCTACGAGCAGTACTTC,CASSSGQSYEQYF
once,TRBJ1-4,TRBV15,NA,TGTGCCACCAGCGCCCGGGTCCAGGGAGAAAAACTGTTTTTT,CATSARVQGEKLFF
NA,TRBJ2-1,TRBV20-1,NA,TGCAGTGCTAGTACTAGGTCCTACAATGAGCAGTTCTTC,CSASTRSYNEQFF
NA,TRBJ2-5,TRBV7-9,NA,TGTGCCAGCAATCGGGGAGGTGCGGGACAAGAGACCCAGTACTTC,CASNRGGAGQETQYF
NA,TRBJ2-1,TRBV24-1,NA,TGTGCCACCAGTGATTTGTCAGGATATGAGCAGTTCTTC,CATSDLSGYEQFF
NA,TRBJ1-2,TRBV27,NA,TGTGCCAGCAGATACAGGGATGGCTACACCTTC,CASRYRDGYTF
once,TRBJ1-2,TRBV3-1,NA,TGTGCCAGCAGCCCAGAGGGGCAGGGCTACACCTTC,CASSPEGQGYTF
NA,TRBJ2-5,TRBV20-1,TRBD2,TGCAGTGCTAGACCCTCGGAGGCGGGGGGGTATGAGACCCAGTACTTC,CSARPSEAGGYETQYF
NA,TRBJ2-3,TRBV20-1,NA,TGCAGTGCTAGGAACTTGGGCACAGATACGCAGTATTTT,CSARNLGTDTQYF
NA,TRBJ2-5,TRBV4-1,TRBD2,TGCGCCAGCAGCCAGCTACTAGCGGGGGACCAAGAGACCCAGTACTTC,CASSQLLAGDQETQYF
NA,TRBJ2-5,TRBV13,NA,TGTGCCAGCAGCACCCCAGGGGAGACCCAGTACTTC,CASSTPGETQYF
once,TRBJ2-7,TRBV5-6,NA,TGTGCCAGCAGCTTGGCTGGGAACGCCGAGCAGTACTTC,CASSLAGNAEQYF
NA,TRBJ2-5,TRBV14,NA,TGTGCCAGCAGCCAATGGACTGGTCCGGAGACCCAGTACTTC,CASSQWTGPETQYF
NA,TRBJ1-6,TRBV19,NA,TGTGCCAGTAGTCTTCGACAGGTCGAGTATAATTCACCCCTCCACTTT,CASSLRQVEYNSPLHF
NA,TRBJ2-5,TRBV20-1,NA,TGCAGTGCTAGAAGTAGCGTCAGACCTCAAGAGACCCAGTACTTC,CSARSSVRPQETQYF
few,TRBJ1-6,TRBV15,NA,TGTGCCACCAGCAGAGAGGACCCCCTTAATTCGCCCCTCCACTTT,CATSREDPLNSPLHF
NA,TRBJ1-5,TRBV28,TRBD1,TGTGCCAGCAATCATACAGGGGAGGAGAGCAATCAGCCCCAGCATTTT,CASNHTGEESNQPQHF
NA,TRBJ2-1,TRBV9,NA,TGTGCCAGCTCCACAGAGAGCTCCTACAATGAGCAGTTCTTC,CASSTESSYNEQFF
NA,TRBJ1-1,TRBV16,NA,TGTGCCAGCAGCCTCGGGACCAACACTGAAGCTTTCTTT,CASSLGTNTEAFF
NA,TRBJ1-1,TRBV9,NA,TGTGCCAGCAGCGCTGCCGGGAACCCCAACACTGAAGCTTTCTTT,CASSAAGNPNTEAFF
NA,TRBJ2-7,TRBV29-1,NA,TGCAGCGTTGAAGATCTTGTAGAAAACGAGCAGTACTTC,CSVEDLVENEQYF
NA,TRBJ2-7,TRBV5-1,NA,TGCGCCAGCAGCAACACAATTTCCTACGAGCAGTACTTC,CASSNTISYEQYF
NA,TRBJ2-7,TRBV5-4,NA,TGTGCCAGCAGCTTATCAGGGGGGGGATACGAGCAGTACTTC,CASSLSGGGYEQYF
once,TRBJ2-5,TRBV6-1,TRBD2,TGTGCCAGCAGTGGAGCGGGAGGAGAGACCCAGTACTTC,CASSGAGGETQYF
NA,TRBJ2-7,TRBV11-2,NA,TGTGCCAGCAGCCTACGGGTCGATAGTAACGAGCAGTACTTC,CASSLRVDSNEQYF
NA,TRBJ1-6,TRBV28,NA,TGTGCCAGCAGTCGACAGGTCCTGAATTCACCCCTCCACTTT,CASSRQVLNSPLHF